The 24 T cell receptor beta chains presented below share a single source sample, sequenced in a study of blood T cells in healthy people across ages. A J-beta primer mix and a sample-barcoded 5' primer were used in a second PCR of about 7 to 12 cycles. TCRdb processed the 5' RACE reads anew with MiXCR; each CDR3 protein has one entry. The data contain about 720,000 distinct CDR3 sequences, 20% to 25% of them seen just once; the ten biggest clones take up around 22%. Sequenced sample: blood. The receptors were gathered from a man in his 70s in good health.

This clonotype occurred many times. The J gene is TRBJ2-1, the V gene TRBV14; weak D call: TRBD2 (6 bases). Germline V lookup: CDR1 SGHDN, CDR2 FVKESK. V dropped 1 base and J dropped 2 bases, with 9 bases sitting between them. This CDR3 is built from 15 residues. The CDR3 region is CASSQAGVTYNEQFF. CDR3 sequence (DNA): TGTGCCAGCAGCCAAGCGGGAGTAACCTACAATGAGCAGTTCTTC. The full variable domain, its missing parts supplied by reference TRBV14 and TRBJ2-1, is EAGVTQFPSHSVIEKGQTVTLRCDPISGHDNLYWYRRVMGKEIKFLLHFVKESKQDESGMPNNRFLAERTGGTYSTLKVQPAELEDSGVYFCASSQAGVTYNEQFFGPGTRLTVL.

Ten or more counts support this clonotype. This chain uses TRBV7-2 with TRBJ1-2, with D possibly matching TRBD1 (5 bases). The CDR3 consists of 13 residues. The V gene's germline CDR1 is SGHTA and CDR2 FQGNSA. The V end was cut by 3 bases, the J end by 7 bases, with 12 bases between. The CDR3 DNA is TGTGCCAGCAGCTTCACGCAGGGAGGTGGCTACACCTTC. It specifies CASSFTQGGGYTF.

This chain connects TRBV3-1 to TRBJ1-2; D not resolved. The CDR3 sequence is 13 residues long. Trimming cost V 4 bases and J 6 bases, with 12 bases left between them. Germline assignment: CDR1 LGHDT and CDR2 YNNKEL (reference sequence). CDR3 protein: CASSLPQRHGYTF. The CDR3 DNA reads TGTGCCAGCAGCCTACCACAGCGACATGGCTACACCTTC.

This chain links TRBV29-1 with TRBJ1-2, with 8 bases aligning to TRBD1. The CDR3 consists of 12 residues. V was clipped by 6 bases and J by 4 bases; unmatched bases: 4. Germline V gene sequence: CDR1 SQVTM, CDR2 ANQGSEA. CDR3: CSVPGGAYGYTF. As DNA, the CDR3 is TGCAGCGTCCCAGGGGGCGCCTATGGCTACACCTTC.

The chain is built from TRBV10-1 and TRBJ2-3, with D unclear. The V end was cut by 4 bases, the J end by 5 bases, with 7 bases between. Germline V CDR1 and CDR2: WNHNN, SYGVQD (reference sequence). CDR3 length equals 12 residues. CDR3 DNA: TGCGCCAGCAGTGCCCCGGGAGATACGCAGTATTTT. Residues: CASSAPGDTQYF.

The genes are TRBV12-3 or TRBV12-4 and TRBJ2-1; D ambiguous. The CDR3 is 11 amino acids. Trimming left V 6 bases short and J 4 bases short, with 4 bases between. In nucleotides, the CDR3 is TGTGCCAGCAGGAATTACAATGAGCAGTTCTTC. Its protein is CASRNYNEQFF.

This chain links TRBV7-8 with TRBJ2-3; 13 nucleotides match TRBD2. Germline-derived CDR1 and CDR2 are SGHVS and FQNEAQ. V shed 5 bases, J shed 7 bases, and the junction held 12 bases outside the gene matches. The CDR3 consists of 17 residues. CDR3 amino acids: CASSDPGLAGTKYTQYF. The CDR3 bases are TGTGCCAGCAGCGACCCGGGACTAGCGGGAACAAAATATACGCAGTATTTT.

By share, this clonotype ranks as medium-sized. The genes are TRBV7-9 and TRBJ2-1; 8 bases are shared with TRBD2. With V trimmed by 0 bases and J by 8 bases, 24 bases remained unmatched. The CDR3 length is 21 residues. Germline loops: CDR1 SEHNR, CDR2 FQNEAQ (reference sequence). CDR3 nucleotide sequence: TGTGCCAGCAGCTTAGCTCAGACGGGACTAGTCCCTTGGGGTCGTAAGGATGAGCAGTTCTTC. It specifies CASSLAQTGLVPWGRKDEQFF.

The V gene is TRBV6-5, the J gene TRBJ1-5; the D is unclear. Trimming stripped 7 bases from V and 4 bases from J, with 11 bases between. Per germline, CDR1 MNHEY and CDR2 SVGAGI. This CDR3 contains 13 residues. In DNA form, the CDR3 reads TGTGCCAGCAATGGGGTTCTAAATCAGCCCCAGCATTTT. It translates to CASNGVLNQPQHF.

As to this clonotype: One junction end disagrees with the germline gene, perhaps due to a read error. This chain uses TRBV20-1 with TRBJ2-7; either TRBD1 or TRBD2 may supply D (5 bases each). The germline V gene has CDR1 DFQATT and CDR2 SNEGSKA (reference sequence). The length of the CDR3 is 11 residues. The CDR3 loop is CSASGGIAGNF. DNA of the CDR3: TGCAGTGCTAGTGGGGGAATAGCAGGGAACTTC.

The table lists this clonotype with a few counts. CDR3 protein: CASSFGASGNTDTQYF. CDR3 DNA: TGTGCCAGCAGTTTTGGTGCTAGCGGTAACACAGATACGCAGTATTTT. The V and J genes are TRBV12-3 or TRBV12-4 and TRBJ2-3; 7 positions agree with TRBD2. V gave up 3 bases and J gave up 2 bases; unmatched junction bases: 8. The CDR3 contains 16 residues.

This clonotype has more than one count but fewer than ten. This rearrangement joins TRBV9 to TRBJ2-1; 15 bases line up with TRBD2. Germline lookup yields CDR1 SGDLS and CDR2 YYNGEE. There are 16 residues in the CDR3. J lost 7 bases, V lost 4 bases, and 6 bases had no gene match. The CDR3 bases are TGTGCCAGCAGCCCGCGGACTAGCGGGAGGGGAAATGAGCAGTTCTTC. Translation gives CASSPRTSGRGNEQFF.

This clonotype occurred a few times. J is TRBJ2-7 and V is TRBV29-1; 14 positions agree with TRBD2. V trimming: 6 bases; J trimming: 7 bases; junction bases outside the gene matches: 8. The CDR3 contains 14 residues. Germline CDR1 is SQVTM and CDR2 is ANQGSEA. The CDR3 bases are TGCAGCGTGACGGGACTAGCGGGGGCGTATGAGCAGTACTTC. Its translation: CSVTGLAGAYEQYF.

This clonotype was seen many times. The genes are TRBV9 and TRBJ2-7; no firm D call. This CDR3 has 9 amino acids. V gave up 6 bases and J gave up 7 bases, with 5 bases separating them. CDR1 is SGDLS and CDR2 is YYNGEE in the germline V gene. Here the CDR3 reads CASNREQYV. The CDR3 DNA reads TGTGCCAGCAACCGGGAGCAGTACGTC.

The chain recombines TRBV15 with TRBJ1-3; D gene unclear. V was cut by 1 base and J by 0 bases, with 7 bases left in between. There are 15 residues in the CDR3. The germline V gene has CDR1 LNHNV and CDR2 YYDKDF (reference sequence). Written as DNA, the CDR3 is TGTGCCACCAGCAGAGTAGGTAACTCTGGAAACACCATATATTTT. Amino acid sequence: CATSRVGNSGNTIYF.

Turning to this clonotype: The junction shows a germline mismatch at one end, possibly a read error. The chain has TRBV7-8 and TRBJ2-1; tentative D call: TRBD2 (6 bases). The CDR3 totals 17 residues. Germline-derived CDR1 and CDR2 are SGHVS and FQNEAQ. Here the CDR3 reads CASSLGAPGTRGNGQFF. The CDR3 coding sequence is TGTGCCAGCAGCTTAGGCGCACCGGGAACGCGGGGAAATGGGCAGTTCTTC.

A few counts support this clonotype. CDR3 sequence (DNA): TGTGCCAGCAGCAACCAAGGGACCCGATTAGATACGCAGTATTTT. This gives the protein CASSNQGTRLDTQYF. V gene TRBV7-2 combines with J gene TRBJ2-3; D possibly matches TRBD1 or TRBD2 (5 bases each). V was clipped by 5 bases and J by 5 bases, with 17 bases between them. The CDR3 sequence is 15 residues long. Germline loops: CDR1 SGHTA, CDR2 FQGNSA.

This clonotype was picked up one time. J is TRBJ2-1 and V is TRBV6-2 or TRBV6-3, with D unclear. Germline V gene lookup returns CDR1 MNHEY and CDR2 SVGEGT. Trimming removed 3 bases at V and 6 bases at J, with 15 bases between. The CDR3 runs 15 residues. The CDR3 DNA sequence: TGTGCCAGCAGTTATAGGACCCCCCTCCCCAATGAGCAGTTCTTC. It translates to CASSYRTPLPNEQFF.

The chain combines TRBV5-1 with TRBJ2-5; 8 bases are a match to TRBD1. The J call may be incorrect, as the DNA end agrees better with TRBJ2-7. The CDR3 length is 14 residues. From germline, CDR1 is SGHRS and CDR2 YFSETQ. CDR3 in DNA: TGCGCCAGCAGCTTTACAGGGGGCTCCTACGAGCAGTACTTC. This gives the protein CASSFTGGSYEQYF.

This clonotype was observed a few times. V usage is TRBV7-9 and J usage is TRBJ1-2, with a weak D call TRBD1 (5 bases). The CDR3 contains 13 residues. In germline, CDR1 is SEHNR, CDR2 FQNEAQ (reference sequence). Deletions cut 5 bases from V and 8 bases from J, with 15 bases between. The CDR3 region has the DNA TGTGCCAGCAGCCTTACTTCGGGGCTGGGCTACACCTTC. Translating gives CASSLTSGLGYTF. Complete variable domain (other parts from reference TRBV7-9 and TRBJ1-2): DTGVSQNPRHKITKRGQNVTFRCDPISEHNRLYWYRQTLGQGPEFLTYFQNEAQLEKSRLLSDRFSAERPKGSFSTLEIQRTEQGDSAMYLCASSLTSGLGYTFGSGTRLTVV.

The chain links TRBV21-1 to TRBJ2-5; the table gives TRBD2 as D, unverified against the DNA. The better agreement between TRBJ2-7 and the DNA end casts doubt on the J call. TRBV21-1 is deemed a pseudogene. This CDR3 is 14 amino acids long. DNA for the CDR3: TGTGCCAGCAGCAAGACTAGCGGGAACGACGAGCAGTACGTC. Translating gives CASSKTSGNDEQYV.

CDR3 sequence: CASSPGLAGGNEQYV. In DNA form, the CDR3 reads TGTGCCAGCTCACCAGGGCTAGCGGGAGGTAACGAGCAGTACGTC. V usage is TRBV18 and J usage is TRBJ2-1; the match to TRBD2 covers 11 bases. The J call may be in error: the DNA end matches TRBJ2-7 better. The germline V gene has CDR1 KGHSH and CDR2 LQKENI. The CDR3 spans 15 residues.

In this sample, this clonotype turned up a few times. The chain combines TRBV6-5 with TRBJ1-5, with TRBD1 identical over 10 bases. This CDR3 has 15 amino acids. Per germline, CDR1 MNHEY and CDR2 SVGAGI. After removal of 2 bases from V and 7 bases from J, the junction contained 5 bases not matched to a gene. The CDR3 DNA reads TGTGCCAGCAGTTACCGACAGGGGGCCGGACAGCCCCAGCATTTT. Translating it yields CASSYRQGAGQPQHF.

V gene TRBV7-9 combines with J gene TRBJ2-3; unclear D gene. This CDR3 is 14 amino acids long. Trimming cost V 4 bases and J 2 bases, with 10 bases left between them. The germline V gene has CDR1 SEHNR and CDR2 FQNEAQ (reference sequence). The CDR3 loop reads CASSSPEATDTQYF. CDR3 coding DNA: TGTGCCAGCAGCTCGCCCGAGGCCACAGATACGCAGTATTTT.